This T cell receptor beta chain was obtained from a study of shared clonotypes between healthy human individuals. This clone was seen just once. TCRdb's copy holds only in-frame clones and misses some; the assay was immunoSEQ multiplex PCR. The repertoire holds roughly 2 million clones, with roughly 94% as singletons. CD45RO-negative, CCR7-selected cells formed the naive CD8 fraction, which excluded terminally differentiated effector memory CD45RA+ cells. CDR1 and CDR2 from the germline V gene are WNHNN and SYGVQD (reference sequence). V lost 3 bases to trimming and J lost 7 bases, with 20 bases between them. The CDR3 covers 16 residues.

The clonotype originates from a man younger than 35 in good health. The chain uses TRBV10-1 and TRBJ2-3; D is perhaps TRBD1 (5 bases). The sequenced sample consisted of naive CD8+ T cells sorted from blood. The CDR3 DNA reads TGCGCCAGCAGTGATCCCGACAGCCGAAGTCGAAATACGCAGTATTTT. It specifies CASSDPDSRSRNTQYF.